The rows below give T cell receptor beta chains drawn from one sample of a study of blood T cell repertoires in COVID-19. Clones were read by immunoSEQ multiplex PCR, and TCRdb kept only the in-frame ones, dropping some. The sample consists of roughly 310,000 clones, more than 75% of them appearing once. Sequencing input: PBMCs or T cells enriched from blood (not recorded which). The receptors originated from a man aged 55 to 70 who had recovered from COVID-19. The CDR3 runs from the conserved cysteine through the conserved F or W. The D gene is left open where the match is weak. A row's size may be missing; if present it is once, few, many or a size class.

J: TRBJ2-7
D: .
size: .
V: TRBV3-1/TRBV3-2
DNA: TGTGCCAGCAGCCCCGACAGCTTTGGTTCCTACGAGCAGTACTTC
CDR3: CASSPDSFGSYEQYF

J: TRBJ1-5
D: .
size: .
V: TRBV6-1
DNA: TGTGCCAGCAGTGACCCCCCGAATCAGCCCCAGCATTTT
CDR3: CASSDPPNQPQHF

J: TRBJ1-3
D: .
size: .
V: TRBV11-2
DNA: TGTGCCAGCAGCTTAGGGGGCCTCTCTGGAAACACCATATATTTT
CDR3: CASSLGGLSGNTIYF

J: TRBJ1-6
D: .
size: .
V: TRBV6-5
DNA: TGTGCCAGCCTATCGTTAACAGGGTATGGTTCACCCCTCCACTTT
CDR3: CASLSLTGYGSPLHF

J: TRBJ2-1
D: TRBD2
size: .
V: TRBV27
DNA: TGTGCCAGCAGTTCAGGACTAGCGGGAACCTACAATGAGCAGTTCTTC
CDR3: CASSSGLAGTYNEQFF

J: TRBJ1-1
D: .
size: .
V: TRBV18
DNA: TGTGCCAGCTCTCAACAAGGGGGTCAGGTGGAGGCTTTCTTT
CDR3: CASSQQGGQVEAFF

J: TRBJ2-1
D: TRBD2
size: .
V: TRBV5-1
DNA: TGCGCCAGCAGCCCCGGGACTAGGGAAAACAGGGAGCAGTTCTTC
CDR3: CASSPGTRENREQFF

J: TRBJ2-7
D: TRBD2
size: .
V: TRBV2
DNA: TGTGCCAGCAGGGGGGGGAGCTCCTACGAGCAGTACTTC
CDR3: CASRGGSSYEQYF

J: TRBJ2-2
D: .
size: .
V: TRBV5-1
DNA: TGCGCCAGCAGCATCACAGGCGGGGAGCTGTTTTTT
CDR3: CASSITGGELFF

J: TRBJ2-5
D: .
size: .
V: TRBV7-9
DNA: TGTGCCAGCAGCTTAACTAGTATAGGGACCCAGTACTTC
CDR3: CASSLTSIGTQYF

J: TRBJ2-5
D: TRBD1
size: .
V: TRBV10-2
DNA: TGCGCCAGCAGTGGGGACAGTTGGGGGCAAGAGACCCAGTACTTC
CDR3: CASSGDSWGQETQYF

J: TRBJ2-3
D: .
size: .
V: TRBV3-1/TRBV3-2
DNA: TGTGCCAGCAGCCAAGAGGTTCGGGGGAGTTGGGGGGCAGATACGCAGTATTTT
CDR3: CASSQEVRGSWGADTQYF

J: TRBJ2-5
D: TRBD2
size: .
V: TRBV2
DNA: TGTGCCAGCAGAGGGGAGGGGACCCAGTACTTC
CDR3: CASRGEGTQYF

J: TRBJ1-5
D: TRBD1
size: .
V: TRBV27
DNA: TGTGCCAGCAGTTTATCCGCCCTCAGGGGGCTGTCTCAGCCCCAGCATTTT
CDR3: CASSLSALRGLSQPQHF

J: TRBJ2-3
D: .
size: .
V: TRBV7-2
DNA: TGTGCCAGCACCGTAACACCCTCCAGCACAGATACGCAGTATTTT
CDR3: CASTVTPSSTDTQYF

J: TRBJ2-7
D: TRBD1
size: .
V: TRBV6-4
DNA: TGTGCCAGCAGTGACCGGGACAGGGCCTACGAGCAGTACTTC
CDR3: CASSDRDRAYEQYF

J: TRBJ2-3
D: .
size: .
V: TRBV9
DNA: TGTGCCAGCAGCGTAGCAGCGGGTAGCACAGATACGCAGTATTTT
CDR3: CASSVAAGSTDTQYF

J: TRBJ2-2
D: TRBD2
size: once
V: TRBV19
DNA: TGTGCCAGTACTAAGGGACTAGGGAACACCGGGGAGCTGTTTTTT
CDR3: CASTKGLGNTGELFF

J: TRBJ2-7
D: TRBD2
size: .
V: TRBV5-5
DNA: TGTGCCAGCAGCCACGGGACTAGCGGGAGTTACGAGCAGTACTTC
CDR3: CASSHGTSGSYEQYF

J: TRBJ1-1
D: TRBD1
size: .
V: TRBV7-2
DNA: TGTGCCAGCAGCTTAAACAGGGGGAACACTGAAGCTTTCTTT
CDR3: CASSLNRGNTEAFF

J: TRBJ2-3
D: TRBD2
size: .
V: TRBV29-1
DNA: TGCAGCGCCACTAGCGAACGAGGGTCCACAGATACGCAGTATTTT
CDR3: CSATSERGSTDTQYF

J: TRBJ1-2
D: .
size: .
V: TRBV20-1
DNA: TGCAGTGCTAGAGATATGTCTGGCTACACCTTC
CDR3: CSARDMSGYTF

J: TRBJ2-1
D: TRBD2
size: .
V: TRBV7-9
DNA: TGTGCCAGCAGCTCCCGCCCCCGGGAGCGGGGGGTCGATGAGCAGTTCTTC
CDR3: CASSSRPRERGVDEQFF

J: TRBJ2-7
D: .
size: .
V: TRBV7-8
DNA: TGTGCCAGCAGCTGGACGGGGCAGGGGACCTACGAGCAGTACTTC
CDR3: CASSWTGQGTYEQYF

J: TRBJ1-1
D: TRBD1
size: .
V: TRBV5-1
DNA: TGCGCCAGCAGCACAGACAGGGGCCGCCTGGTGAACACTGAAGCTTTCTTT
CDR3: CASSTDRGRLVNTEAFF

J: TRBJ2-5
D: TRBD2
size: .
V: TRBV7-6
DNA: TGTGCCAGCAGCCTCCCCGGTGGAGCGGGGCCCCAAGAGACCCAGTACTTC
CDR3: CASSLPGGAGPQETQYF

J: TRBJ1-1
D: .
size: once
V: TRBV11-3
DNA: TGTGCCAGCAGCTCCTACCATATGAACACTGAAGCTTTCTTT
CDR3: CASSSYHMNTEAFF

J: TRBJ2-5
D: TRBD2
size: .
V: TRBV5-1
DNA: TGCGCCAGCAGCTTGTCGGGGGGGCCTGGGGAGACCCAGTACTTC
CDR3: CASSLSGGPGETQYF

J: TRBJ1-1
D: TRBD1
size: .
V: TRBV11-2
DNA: TGTGCCAGCAGCTCCAGGGGGAGGAACACTGAAGCTTTCTTT
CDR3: CASSSRGRNTEAFF

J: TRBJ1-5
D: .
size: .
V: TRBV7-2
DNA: TGTGCCAGCAGCTTAGACAGGGCGAGCAATCAGCCCCAGCATTTT
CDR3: CASSLDRASNQPQHF

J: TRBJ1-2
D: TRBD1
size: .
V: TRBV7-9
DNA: TGTGCCAGCAGCTTTTCGGGGACAGCCACTAACTATGGCTACACCTTC
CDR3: CASSFSGTATNYGYTF

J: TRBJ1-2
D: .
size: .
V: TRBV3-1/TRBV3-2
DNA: TGTGCCAGCAGCCTACAGGGACTACCAAACTATGGCTACACCTTC
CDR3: CASSLQGLPNYGYTF